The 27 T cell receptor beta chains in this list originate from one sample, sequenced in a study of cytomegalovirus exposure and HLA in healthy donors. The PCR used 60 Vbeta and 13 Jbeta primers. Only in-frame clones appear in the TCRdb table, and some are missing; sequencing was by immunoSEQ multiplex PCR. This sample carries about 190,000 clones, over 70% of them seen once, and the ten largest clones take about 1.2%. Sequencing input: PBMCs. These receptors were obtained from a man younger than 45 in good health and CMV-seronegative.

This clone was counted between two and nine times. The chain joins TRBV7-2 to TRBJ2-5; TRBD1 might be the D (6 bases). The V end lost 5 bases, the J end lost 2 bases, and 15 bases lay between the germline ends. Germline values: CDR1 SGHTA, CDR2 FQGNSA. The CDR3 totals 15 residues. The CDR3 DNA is TGTGCCAGCAGCCGTTCCGGACAGCTACAAGAGACCCAGTACTTC. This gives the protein CASSRSGQLQETQYF.

The DNA of the CDR3 is TGTGCCAGCAGCCAAACAGGGAGCGCCGAAGCTTTCTTT. Protein: CASSQTGSAEAFF. This chain connects TRBV7-6 to TRBJ1-1; D is perhaps TRBD1 (6 bases). V lost 5 bases and J lost 8, with 15 bases in between. The CDR3 extends over 13 amino acids. Germline CDR1 is SGHVS and CDR2 is FNYEAQ.

In DNA form, the CDR3 reads TGCAGCGTTGAACCAACAGACCTATCCCATGGCTACACCTTC. As protein: CSVEPTDLSHGYTF. V gene TRBV29-1 combines with J gene TRBJ1-2; D not resolved. Germline CDR1 and CDR2: SQVTM and ANQGSEA. With 2 bases removed from V and 6 bases from J, the gap between germline ends came to 16 bases. The CDR3 spans 14 residues.

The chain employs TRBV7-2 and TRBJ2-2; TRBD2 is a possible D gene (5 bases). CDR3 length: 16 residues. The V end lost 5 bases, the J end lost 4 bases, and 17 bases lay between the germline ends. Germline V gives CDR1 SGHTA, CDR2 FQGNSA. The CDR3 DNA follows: TGTGCCAGCAGCCGCGCGCTACCCGAGGGCACCGGGGAGCTGTTTTTT. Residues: CASSRALPEGTGELFF. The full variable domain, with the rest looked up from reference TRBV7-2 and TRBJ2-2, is GAGVSQSPSNKVTEKGKDVELRCDPISGHTALYWYRQSLGQGLEFLIYFQGNSAPDKSGLPSDRFSAERTGGSVSTLTIQRTQQEDSAVYLCASSRALPEGTGELFFGEGSRLTVL.

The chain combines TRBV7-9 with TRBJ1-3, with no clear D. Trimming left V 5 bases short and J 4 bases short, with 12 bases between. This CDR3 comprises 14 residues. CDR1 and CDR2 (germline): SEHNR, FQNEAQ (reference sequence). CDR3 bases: TGTGCCAGCAGCAATACTGAACTAGGAAACACCATATATTTT. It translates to CASSNTELGNTIYF.

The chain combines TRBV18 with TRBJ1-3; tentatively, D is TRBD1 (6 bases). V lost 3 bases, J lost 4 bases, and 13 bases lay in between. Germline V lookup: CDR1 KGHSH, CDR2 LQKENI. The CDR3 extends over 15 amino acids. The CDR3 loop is CASSPSGANGNTIYF. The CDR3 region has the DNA TGTGCCAGCTCACCCTCAGGGGCGAACGGAAACACCATATATTTT.

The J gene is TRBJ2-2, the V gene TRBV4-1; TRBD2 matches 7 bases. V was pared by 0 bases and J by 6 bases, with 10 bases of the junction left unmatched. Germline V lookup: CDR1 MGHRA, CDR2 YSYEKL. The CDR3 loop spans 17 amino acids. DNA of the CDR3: TGCGCCAGCAGCCAAGACACCACAGCAGCGGGATCCGGGGAGCTGTTTTTT. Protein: CASSQDTTAAGSGELFF.

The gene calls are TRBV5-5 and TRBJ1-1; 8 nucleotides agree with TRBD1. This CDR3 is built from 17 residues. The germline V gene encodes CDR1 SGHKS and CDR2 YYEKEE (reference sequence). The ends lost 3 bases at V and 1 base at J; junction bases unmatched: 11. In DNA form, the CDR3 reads TGTGCCAGCAGCTCTCCCGATCAGACAGGGGCGAACACTGAAGCTTTCTTT. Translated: CASSSPDQTGANTEAFF.

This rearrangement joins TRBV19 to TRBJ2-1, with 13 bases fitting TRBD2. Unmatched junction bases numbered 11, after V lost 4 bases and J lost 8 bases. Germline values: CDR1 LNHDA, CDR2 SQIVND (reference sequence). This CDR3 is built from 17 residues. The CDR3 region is CASSTQQTSGRFYEQFF. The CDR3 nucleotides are TGTGCCAGTAGTACCCAACAGACTAGCGGGAGGTTCTATGAGCAGTTCTTC.

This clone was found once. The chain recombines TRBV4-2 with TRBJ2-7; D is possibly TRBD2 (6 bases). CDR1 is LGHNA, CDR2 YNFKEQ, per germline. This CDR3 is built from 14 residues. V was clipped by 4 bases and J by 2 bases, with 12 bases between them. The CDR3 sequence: CASSRLRETYEQYF. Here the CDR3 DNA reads TGTGCCAGCAGCCGATTACGGGAGACCTACGAGCAGTACTTC.

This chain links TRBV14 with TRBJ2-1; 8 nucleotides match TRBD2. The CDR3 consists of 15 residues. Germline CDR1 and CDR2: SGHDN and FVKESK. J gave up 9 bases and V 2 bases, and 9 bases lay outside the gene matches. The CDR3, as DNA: TGTGCCAGCAGCCAACTGAGCGGGAGTTTTTTTGAGCAGTTCTTC. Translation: CASSQLSGSFFEQFF.

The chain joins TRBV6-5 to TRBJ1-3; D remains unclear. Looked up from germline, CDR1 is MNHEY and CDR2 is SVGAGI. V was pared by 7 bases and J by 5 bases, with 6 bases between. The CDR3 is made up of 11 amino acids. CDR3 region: CASTQRNTIYF. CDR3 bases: TGTGCCAGCACCCAGAGAAACACCATATATTTT.

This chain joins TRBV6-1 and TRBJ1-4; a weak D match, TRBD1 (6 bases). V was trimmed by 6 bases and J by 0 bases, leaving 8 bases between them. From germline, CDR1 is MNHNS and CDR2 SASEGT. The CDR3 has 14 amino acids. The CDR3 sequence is CASRDRATNEKLFF. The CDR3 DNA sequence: TGTGCCAGCAGGGACAGAGCAACTAATGAAAAACTGTTTTTT.

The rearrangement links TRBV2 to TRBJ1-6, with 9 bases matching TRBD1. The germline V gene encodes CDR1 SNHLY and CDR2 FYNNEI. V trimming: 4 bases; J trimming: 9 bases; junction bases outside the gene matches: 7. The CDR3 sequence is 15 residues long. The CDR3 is CASSVGQGSSSPLHF. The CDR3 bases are TGTGCCAGCAGTGTGGGACAGGGTAGTAGTTCACCCCTCCACTTT.

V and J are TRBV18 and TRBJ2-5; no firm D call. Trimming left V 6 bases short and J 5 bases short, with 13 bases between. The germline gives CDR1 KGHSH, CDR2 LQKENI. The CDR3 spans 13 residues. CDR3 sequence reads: CASSLYPRETQYF. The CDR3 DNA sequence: TGTGCCAGCTCGCTCTATCCACGGGAGACCCAGTACTTC.

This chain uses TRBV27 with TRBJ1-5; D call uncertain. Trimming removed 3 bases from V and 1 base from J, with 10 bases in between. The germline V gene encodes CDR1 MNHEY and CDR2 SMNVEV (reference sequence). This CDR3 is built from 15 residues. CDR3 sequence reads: CASSFVGRSNQPQHF. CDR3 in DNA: TGTGCCAGCAGTTTCGTTGGCAGAAGCAATCAGCCCCAGCATTTT.

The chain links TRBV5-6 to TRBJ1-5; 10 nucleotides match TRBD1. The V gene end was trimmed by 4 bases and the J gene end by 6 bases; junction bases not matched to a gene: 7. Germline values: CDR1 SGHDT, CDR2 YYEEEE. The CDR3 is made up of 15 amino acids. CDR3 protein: CASSPGTGDFQPQHF. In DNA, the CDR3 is TGTGCCAGCAGCCCCGGGACAGGGGATTTTCAGCCCCAGCATTTT.

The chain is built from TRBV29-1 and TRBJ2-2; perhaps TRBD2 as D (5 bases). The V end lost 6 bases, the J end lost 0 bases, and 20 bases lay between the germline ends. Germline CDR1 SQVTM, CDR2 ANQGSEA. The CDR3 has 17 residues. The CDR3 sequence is CSVPGVRYNTNTGELFF. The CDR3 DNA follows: TGCAGCGTACCCGGGGTCAGGTATAATACGAACACCGGGGAGCTGTTTTTT.

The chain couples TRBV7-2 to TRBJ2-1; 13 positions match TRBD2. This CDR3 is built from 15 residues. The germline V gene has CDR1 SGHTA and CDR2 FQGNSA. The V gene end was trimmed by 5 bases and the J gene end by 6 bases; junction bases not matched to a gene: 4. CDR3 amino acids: CASSRTSGRSNEQFF. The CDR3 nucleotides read TGTGCCAGCAGCCGGACTAGCGGGAGATCCAATGAGCAGTTCTTC.

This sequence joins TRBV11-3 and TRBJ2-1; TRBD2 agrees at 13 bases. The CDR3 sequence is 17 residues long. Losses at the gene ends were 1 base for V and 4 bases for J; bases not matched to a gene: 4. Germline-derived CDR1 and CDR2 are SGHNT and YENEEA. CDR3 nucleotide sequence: TGTGCCAGCAGCTTAGCCGGGACTAGCGGGATTTACAATGAGCAGTTCTTC. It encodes CASSLAGTSGIYNEQFF.

The CDR3 spells CASSVHGTGLKGNTIYF. DNA of the CDR3: TGTGCCAGCAGTGTCCATGGGACAGGGCTCAAGGGGAACACCATATATTTT. V usage is TRBV2 and J usage is TRBJ1-3, with 9 bases fitting TRBD1. This CDR3 has 17 residues. Germline V gene sequence: CDR1 SNHLY, CDR2 FYNNEI. With V trimmed by 4 bases and J by 7 bases, 14 bases remained unmatched.

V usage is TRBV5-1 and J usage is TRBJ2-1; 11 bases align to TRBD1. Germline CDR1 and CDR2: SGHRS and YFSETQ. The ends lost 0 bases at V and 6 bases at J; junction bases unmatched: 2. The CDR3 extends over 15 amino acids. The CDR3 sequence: CASSLGGTGGNEQFF. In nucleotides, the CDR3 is TGCGCCAGCAGCTTGGGCGGGACAGGGGGCAATGAGCAGTTCTTC.

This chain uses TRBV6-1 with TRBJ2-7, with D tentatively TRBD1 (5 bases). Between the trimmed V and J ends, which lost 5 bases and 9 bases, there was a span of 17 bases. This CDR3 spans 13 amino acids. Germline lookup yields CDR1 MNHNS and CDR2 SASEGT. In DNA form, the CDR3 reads TGTGCCAGCAGTATGACAGAATCATTATGGCAGTACTTC. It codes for CASSMTESLWQYF.

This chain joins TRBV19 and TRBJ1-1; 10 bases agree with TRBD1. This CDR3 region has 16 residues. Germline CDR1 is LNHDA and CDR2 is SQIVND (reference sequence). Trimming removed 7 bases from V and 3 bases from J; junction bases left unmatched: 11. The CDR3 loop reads CASNRQGAGVDTEAFF. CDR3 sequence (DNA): TGTGCCAGTAACCGACAGGGGGCCGGGGTGGACACTGAAGCTTTCTTT.

The CDR3 DNA follows: TGTGCCACCAGCAGAGTCGGGACAGGGATTGGAGAAAAACTGTTTTTT. The encoded protein is CATSRVGTGIGEKLFF. The V call is TRBV15, the J call TRBJ1-4, with TRBD1 matching 9 bases. Germline V gene sequence: CDR1 LNHNV, CDR2 YYDKDF (reference sequence). CDR3 length equals 16 residues. Trimming cost V 1 base and J 8 bases; bases outside gene matches: 8.

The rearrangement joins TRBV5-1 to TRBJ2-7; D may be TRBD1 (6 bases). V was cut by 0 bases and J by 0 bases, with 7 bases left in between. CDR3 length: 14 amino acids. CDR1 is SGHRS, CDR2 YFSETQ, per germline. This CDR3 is CASSLGQDSYEQYF. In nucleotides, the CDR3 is TGCGCCAGCAGCTTGGGACAGGACTCCTACGAGCAGTACTTC.

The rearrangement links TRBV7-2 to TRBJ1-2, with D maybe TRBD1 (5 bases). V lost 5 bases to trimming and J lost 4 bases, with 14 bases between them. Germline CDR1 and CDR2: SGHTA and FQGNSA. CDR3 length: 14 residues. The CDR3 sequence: CASSPRPGRYGYTF. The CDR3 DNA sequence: TGTGCCAGCAGCCCCCGCCCAGGGCGCTATGGCTACACCTTC.